This T cell receptor beta chain is drawn from a study of early T cells in non-severe SARS-CoV-2 infection. Study-level information: The sequenced material was bulk RNA from unsorted whole blood, and its chains were unpaired.

The CDR3 contains 14 residues. The V gene's germline CDR1 is DFQATT and CDR2 SNEGSKA (reference sequence). The V end was cut by 5 bases, the J end by 3 bases, with 16 bases between. This clonotype was found a few times. Attached unique molecular identifiers marked individual cDNA molecules. TCRdb recomputed calls from the 5' RACE reads with MiXCR, one row per CDR3 protein. This sample carries about 83,000 distinct CDR3 sequences, more than 9% of them seen once, and the ten largest clones take about 8.2%. The chain employs TRBV20-1 and TRBJ2-5; the D gene is possibly TRBD2 (5 bases). The material was whole blood, obtained at baseline. The TCR originated in an adult who was a healthcare worker with PCR-confirmed SARS-CoV-2 infection or an uninfected control (not recorded which). CDR3 in amino acids: CSAAIALKEETQYF. In nucleotides, the CDR3 is TGCAGTGCTGCCATAGCGCTAAAGGAAGAGACCCAGTACTTC.